Below, 25 T cell receptor beta chains from the same sample are listed, as sequenced in a study of OX40 agonist ivuxolimab in advanced cancers. Profiling relied on immunoSEQ multiplex PCR, and the TCRdb table lists in-frame clones only, not all of them. The table includes approximately 65,000 clones, approximately 89% detected once. Sequences were derived from CD4+ or CD8+ T cells sorted from blood, sampled in a trial of the OX40 agonist ivuxolimab. These receptors were obtained from an adult with an advanced solid tumor such as melanoma, head and neck, liver or kidney cancer.

V is TRBV11-2 and J is TRBJ2-6; D is uncertain. This CDR3 is built from 15 residues. V was shortened by 1 base and J by 2 bases, with 6 bases between the two germline ends. Germline loops: CDR1 SGHAT, CDR2 FQNNGV. Here the CDR3 DNA reads TGTGCCAGCAGCTTAGCGGGCGCTGGGGCCAACGTCCTGACTTTC. Amino acid sequence: CASSLAGAGANVLTF.

V usage is TRBV5-1 and J usage is TRBJ2-2; 8 bases are a match to TRBD1. V lost 4 bases, J lost 4 bases, and 9 bases stayed unmatched. The CDR3 loop spans 16 amino acids. CDR1 and CDR2 from the germline V gene are SGHRS and YFSETQ. The CDR3 nucleotides are TGCGCCAGCAGCACAGGGGACAGGAGTAGCACCGGGGAGCTGTTTTTT. This codes for CASSTGDRSSTGELFF.

The chain is built from TRBV7-2 and TRBJ2-7, with 8 bases fitting TRBD1. J gave up 6 bases and V 1 base, and 5 bases lay outside the gene matches. Germline V gives CDR1 SGHTA, CDR2 FQGNSA. The CDR3 consists of 14 residues. CDR3 amino acids: CASSLGYTGGEQYF. The CDR3 region has the DNA TGTGCCAGCAGCTTAGGGTATACAGGGGGCGAGCAGTACTTC.

The chain links TRBV5-1 to TRBJ1-3; 7 positions agree with TRBD1. V lost 0 bases and J lost 0; bases outside the gene matches: 6. The CDR3 length is 17 residues. Germline CDR1 and CDR2: SGHRS and YFSETQ. In DNA, the CDR3 is TGCGCCAGCAGCTTGGAGGGGGACAGAATCTCTGGAAACACCATATATTTT. Its translation is CASSLEGDRISGNTIYF.

CDR3 sequence reads: CASSLGVHEQYF. CDR3 DNA sequence: TGCGCCAGCAGCTTGGGGGTCCACGAGCAGTACTTC. This chain uses TRBV5-1 with TRBJ2-7; D is uncertain. Germline-derived CDR1 and CDR2 are SGHRS and YFSETQ. V lost 0 bases to trimming and J lost 5 bases, with 6 bases between them. CDR3 length equals 12 residues.

On this clone itself: Other DNA sequences within the sample encode an identical CDR3. V usage is TRBV6-1 and J usage is TRBJ1-2; D is undetermined. Germline CDR1 and CDR2: MNHNS and SASEGT. Trimming pared 1 base from V and 4 bases from J, leaving 13 bases between. The CDR3 covers 15 residues. The CDR3 loop reads CASSEGAGFSYGYTF. In nucleotides, the CDR3 is TGTGCCAGCAGTGAAGGGGCTGGGTTTAGCTATGGCTACACCTTC.

The chain links TRBV6-1 to TRBJ1-4; 9 nucleotides align to TRBD1. J was trimmed by 0 bases and V by 4 bases; bases with no gene match: 9. The CDR3 runs 18 residues. Germline V CDR1 and CDR2: MNHNS, SASEGT. The CDR3 coding sequence is TGTGCCAGCAGTGCAAGGGGACAGGGTATTGCAACTAATGAAAAACTGTTTTTT. Protein product: CASSARGQGIATNEKLFF.

This clone has only one observation. This rearrangement joins TRBV10-2 to TRBJ1-2, with D possibly TRBD1 on 6 matching bases. The germline V and J ends were trimmed by 7 bases and 6 bases, with 9 bases remaining between them. CDR3 size: 11 residues. CDR1 is WSHSY and CDR2 is SAAADI in the germline V gene. As DNA, the CDR3 is TGCGCCAGCACCGGGGGCGATGGCTACACCTTC. It translates to CASTGGDGYTF.

The J gene is TRBJ1-5, the V gene TRBV5-8, with a possible D match to TRBD1 (5 bases). This CDR3 is built from 13 residues. V lost 1 base and J lost 6, with 8 bases in between. The germline gives CDR1 SGHTS, CDR2 YDEGEE. CDR3 DNA sequence: TGTGCCAGCAGCTTGAATACAGGTCAGCCCCAGCATTTT. Its translation is CASSLNTGQPQHF.

This clone has only a few counts. The chain employs TRBV6-4 and TRBJ2-1, with 9 positions matching TRBD2. Germline CDR1 reads MRHNA; CDR2 reads SNTAGT. J lost 3 bases, V lost 6 bases, and 6 bases had no gene match. The CDR3 consists of 15 residues. The CDR3: CASSPTSGRYNEQFF. CDR3 in DNA: TGTGCCAGCAGCCCTACTAGCGGGCGCTACAATGAGCAGTTCTTC.

V gene TRBV6-6 combines with J gene TRBJ1-6; D gene ambiguous. With 5 bases removed from V and 5 bases from J, the gap between germline ends came to 13 bases. Per the germline V gene, CDR1 is MNHNY and CDR2 is SVGAGI (reference sequence). The CDR3 sequence is 15 residues long. CDR3 sequence reads: CASSNRGLDNSPLHF. Here the CDR3 DNA reads TGTGCCAGCAGTAATCGCGGGCTCGATAATTCACCCCTCCACTTT.

The chain combines TRBV7-8 with TRBJ1-4; no definite D call. The CDR3 extends over 20 amino acids. The germline CDR1 and CDR2 sequences are SGHVS and FQNEAQ. V gave up 1 base and J gave up 8 bases, with 29 bases separating them. The CDR3, as DNA: TGTGCCAGCAGCTTAGGTTCGGTTCGGGTAGGGTCCCGTCCGGCGGAAAAACTGTTTTTT. Amino acid sequence: CASSLGSVRVGSRPAEKLFF.

V usage is TRBV6-5 and J usage is TRBJ2-5, with 7 bases lining up with TRBD2. CDR3 size: 14 residues. V gave up 0 bases and J gave up 2 bases; unmatched junction bases: 0. CDR1 and CDR2 from the germline V gene are MNHEY and SVGAGI. CDR3 DNA: TGTGCCAGCAGTTACTCCGGGGGGCAAGAGACCCAGTACTTC. Protein: CASSYSGGQETQYF.

The sample holds one count of this clone. The chain has TRBV30 and TRBJ2-3, with TRBD2 identical over 9 bases. The junction had 5 bases not matched to a gene; V was cut back by 3 bases and J by 4 bases. Germline assignment: CDR1 GTSNPN and CDR2 SVGIG (reference sequence). CDR3 length: 14 amino acids. CDR3 protein: CAWRVAGAPDTQYF. The CDR3 nucleotides read TGTGCCTGGAGAGTAGCGGGGGCCCCAGATACGCAGTATTTT.

The CDR3 protein is CASSLGREYGYTF. Here the CDR3 DNA reads TGTGCCAGCAGCTTGGGCAGGGAATATGGCTACACCTTC. The chain joins TRBV5-8 to TRBJ1-2, with D possibly being TRBD1 (5 bases). CDR3 length: 13 residues. Trimming cost V 0 bases and J 5 bases, with 8 bases left between them. Germline CDR1 reads SGHTS; CDR2 reads YDEGEE.

The rearrangement uses TRBV5-1 and TRBJ1-4; D ambiguous. Looked up from germline, CDR1 is SGHRS and CDR2 is YFSETQ. Trimming removed 6 bases from V and 0 bases from J, with 15 bases in between. The CDR3 runs to 16 residues. For the CDR3, the DNA is TGCGCCAGCACCCCCGAGCTAAGCACAACTAATGAAAAACTGTTTTTT. It is translated as CASTPELSTTNEKLFF.

The rearrangement joins TRBV11-2 to TRBJ1-6; 10 bases align to TRBD1. The CDR3 has 16 residues. Trimming removed 5 bases from V and 9 bases from J; junction bases left unmatched: 10. Germline V CDR1 and CDR2: SGHAT, FQNNGV. The CDR3 nucleotides are TGTGCCAGCAGCGCGCCGGGACAGGGGCTTCGTTCACCCCTCCACTTT. This gives the protein CASSAPGQGLRSPLHF. The full variable domain, its missing parts supplied by reference TRBV11-2 and TRBJ1-6, is EAGVAQSPRYKIIEKRQSVAFWCNPISGHATLYWYQQILGQGPKLLIQFQNNGVVDDSQLPKDRFSAERLKGVDSTLKIQPAKLEDSAVYLCASSAPGQGLRSPLHFGNGTRLTVT.

This chain connects TRBV6-5 to TRBJ1-1; D call uncertain. CDR1 is MNHEY and CDR2 is SVGAGI in the germline V gene. This CDR3 is built from 13 residues. V lost 0 bases, J lost 4 bases, and 6 bases lay in between. Written as DNA, the CDR3 is TGTGCCAGCAGTTACTCGATTTCCACTGAAGCTTTCTTT. It is translated as CASSYSISTEAFF.

The J gene is TRBJ2-7, the V gene TRBV6-5; unclear D gene. Germline CDR1 reads MNHEY; CDR2 reads SVGAGI. The V and J ends lost 6 bases and 2 bases respectively, with 11 bases between them. This CDR3 contains 13 residues. The CDR3 DNA follows: TGTGCCAGCAGATCAGGACGGCCCTACGAGCAGTACTTC. The encoded protein is CASRSGRPYEQYF.

This clone was detected only once. The J gene is TRBJ1-4, the V gene TRBV5-1; 8 nucleotides match TRBD1. Trimming took 5 bases from V and 8 from J; bases not matched to a gene: 8. Germline V lookup: CDR1 SGHRS, CDR2 YFSETQ. The CDR3 is 14 residues long. This CDR3 reads CASSYQGAREKLFF. In DNA, the CDR3 is TGCGCCAGCAGTTATCAGGGGGCTCGGGAAAAACTGTTTTTT.

The chain joins TRBV30 to TRBJ1-5, with TRBD1 matching over 7 bases. This CDR3 comprises 15 residues. Germline V lookup: CDR1 GTSNPN, CDR2 SVGIG (reference sequence). Trimming cost V 2 bases and J 4 bases; bases outside gene matches: 8. CDR3 nucleotides: TGTGCCTGGAGTTTCCAGGGGGGTGGAAATCAGCCCCAGCATTTT. This encodes CAWSFQGGGNQPQHF.

This chain uses TRBV6-1 with TRBJ1-2; maybe TRBD1 (5 bases). The CDR3 extends over 14 amino acids. Trimming cost V 6 bases and J 3 bases, with 14 bases left between them. Germline assignment: CDR1 MNHNS and CDR2 SASEGT. In DNA form, the CDR3 reads TGTGCCAGCAGAGACCCTAAGGGACACTATGGCTACACCTTC. Amino acids: CASRDPKGHYGYTF.

The chain has TRBV27 and TRBJ2-7, with D perhaps being TRBD1 or TRBD2 (6 bases each). The CDR3 covers 14 residues. Germline CDR1 reads MNHEY; CDR2 reads SMNVEV (reference sequence). Trimming cost V 5 bases and J 0 bases, with 11 bases left between them. The CDR3 coding sequence is TGTGCCAGCAGTCAAGGGGGACTCTCCTACGAGCAGTACTTC. Protein sequence: CASSQGGLSYEQYF.

CDR3 DNA sequence: TGCGCCAGCAGCCAAGATAGGCAGCGTGAAGCTTTCTTT. The encoded protein is CASSQDRQREAFF. The chain carries TRBV4-1 and TRBJ1-1; D is ambiguous. The length of the CDR3 is 13 residues. Looked up from germline, CDR1 is MGHRA and CDR2 is YSYEKL. With 0 bases removed from V and 7 bases from J, the gap between germline ends came to 9 bases.

The CDR3 sequence is CASTIRVSYEQYF. DNA for the CDR3: TGTGCCAGCACCATTAGGGTGTCCTACGAGCAGTACTTC. The chain has TRBV5-6 and TRBJ2-7; no definite D call. V lost 6 bases and J 1 base, leaving 11 bases between the germline ends. Germline CDR1 is SGHDT and CDR2 is YYEEEE. This CDR3 comprises 13 residues.